This TCR beta chain was recovered during a study of T-cell reconstitution after alpha-beta-depleted transplantation in children. Trimming stripped 5 bases from V and 6 bases from J, with 8 bases between. The CDR3 extends over 11 amino acids. Germline CDR1 is SEHNR and CDR2 is FQNEAQ (reference sequence). This clonotype was seen repeatedly, ten times or more. Using unique molecular identifiers, the investigators prepared the TCRbeta library. MiXCR, run by TCRdb on the PCR reads, gives a single entry per CDR3 protein. This sample has a few hundred thousand distinct CDR3 sequences, with about a tenth found just once.

J is TRBJ2-7 and V is TRBV7-9, with D unclear. The sample in question was PBMCs from the stem cell graft donor, obtained from the stem cell graft. The origin of this receptor is a human donor who donated a stem cell graft to a child with SCID. DNA of the CDR3: TGTGCCAGCAGCAACTTCGCCGAGCAGTACTTC. Protein: CASSNFAEQYF.